The clone carrying this T cell receptor (beta chain) occurred once. Its matching antigen is unknown. RNA in amounts of about 0.5 to 1 ug was reverse transcribed with random hexamers. Across 54 Vbeta and 13 Jbeta, TCR beta CDR3 was amplified with immunoSEQ multiplex PCR. Each CDR3 protein gets one entry after TCRdb re-called the immunoSEQ multiplex PCR reads with MiXCR. Of around 200,000 distinct CDR3 sequences in the sample, over 90% are singletons; the top ten hold 0.082%. This entry belongs to a study of CD8 T cells in Susac syndrome. Findings and caveats of the study: The authors acknowledged that their TCR sequencing and HLA analysis involved a relatively small number of individuals.

After removal of 3 bases from V and 3 bases from J, the junction contained 6 bases not matched to a gene. CDR1 LGHDT and CDR2 YNNKEL come from the germline V gene (reference sequence). There are 16 residues in the CDR3. The V call is TRBV3-1, the J call TRBJ1-2, with 11 bases that match TRBD1. Sequencing was done on a sample of CD4+ T cells from PBMCs. This sequence originates from a human donor with multiple sclerosis. The DNA for the CDR3 is TGTGCCAGCAGCCACGCGGACAGGGGGCGAGACTATGGCTACACCTTC. Amino acids: CASSHADRGRDYGYTF. The whole variable domain, remainder taken from reference TRBV3-1 and TRBJ1-2, is DTAVSQTPKYLVTQMGNDKSIKCEQNLGHDTMYWYKQDSKKFLKIMFSYNNKELIINETVPNRFSPKSPDKAHLNLHINSLELGDSAVYFCASSHADRGRDYGYTFGSGTRLTVV.